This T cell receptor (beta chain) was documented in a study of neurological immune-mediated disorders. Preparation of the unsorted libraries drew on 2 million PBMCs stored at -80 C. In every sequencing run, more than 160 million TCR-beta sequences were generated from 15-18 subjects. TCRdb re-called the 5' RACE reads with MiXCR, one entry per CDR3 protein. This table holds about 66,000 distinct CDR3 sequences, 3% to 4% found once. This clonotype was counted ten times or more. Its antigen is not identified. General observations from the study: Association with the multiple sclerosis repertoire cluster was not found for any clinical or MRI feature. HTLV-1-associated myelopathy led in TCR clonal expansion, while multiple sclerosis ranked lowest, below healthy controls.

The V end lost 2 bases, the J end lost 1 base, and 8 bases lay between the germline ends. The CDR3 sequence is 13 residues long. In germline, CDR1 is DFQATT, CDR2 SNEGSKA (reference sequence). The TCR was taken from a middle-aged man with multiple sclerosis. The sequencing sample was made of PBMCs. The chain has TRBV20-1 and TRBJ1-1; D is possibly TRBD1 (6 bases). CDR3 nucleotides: TGCAGTGCTAGACAGGGGCCGAACACTGAAGCTTTCTTT. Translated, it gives CSARQGPNTEAFF.